A selection of T cell receptor beta chains follows, all from one sample in a study of shared clonotypes between healthy human individuals. This table comes from immunoSEQ multiplex PCR, and its TCRdb copy is limited to in-frame clones, with some not included. The sample consists of some 2,500,000 clones, more than 85% of them appearing once. The source material was naive CD4+ T cells from PBMCs. The receptors were gathered from a man between 18 and 35 years old in good health. Some clones in this sample may be carry-over from other donors' samples. Both conserved end residues are part of each CDR3. Fields, in order: CDR3 protein, J gene, CDR3 length, V gene.

CDR3 protein: CASSYLAGGPYEQYF; J gene: TRBJ2-7; CDR3 length: 15; V gene: TRBV11-2
CDR3 protein: CASTFSGGNNEQFF; J gene: TRBJ2-1; CDR3 length: 14; V gene: TRBV5-1
CDR3 protein: CASSLVPLTQGSYEQYF; J gene: TRBJ2-7; CDR3 length: 17; V gene: TRBV11-2
CDR3 protein: CASSQGQAGYEQYF; J gene: TRBJ2-7; CDR3 length: 14; V gene: TRBV4-2
CDR3 protein: CASSPIWALSPDTQYF; J gene: TRBJ2-3; CDR3 length: 16; V gene: TRBV18
CDR3 protein: CASSLTGSSYNEQFF; J gene: TRBJ2-1; CDR3 length: 15; V gene: TRBV18
CDR3 protein: CAWSVFPQYGYTF; J gene: TRBJ1-2; CDR3 length: 13; V gene: TRBV30
CDR3 protein: CASSLGGLNTGELFF; J gene: TRBJ2-2; CDR3 length: 15; V gene: TRBV7-3
CDR3 protein: CASSITGSGANVLTF; J gene: TRBJ2-6; CDR3 length: 15; V gene: TRBV28
CDR3 protein: CASSLGQGEFF; J gene: TRBJ2-1; CDR3 length: 11; V gene: TRBV7-9
CDR3 protein: CASSEEGTGNTIYF; J gene: TRBJ1-3; CDR3 length: 14; V gene: TRBV2
CDR3 protein: CASSRFEDGYTF; J gene: TRBJ1-2; CDR3 length: 12; V gene: TRBV7-2
CDR3 protein: CASRNGGANYGYTF; J gene: TRBJ1-2; CDR3 length: 14; V gene: TRBV5-1
CDR3 protein: CSVDRGNYGYTF; J gene: TRBJ1-2; CDR3 length: 12; V gene: TRBV29-1
CDR3 protein: CASSQSSALARYTYNEQFF; J gene: TRBJ2-1; CDR3 length: 19; V gene: TRBV23-1
CDR3 protein: CASSAHAGSNEKLFF; J gene: TRBJ1-4; CDR3 length: 15; V gene: TRBV6-1
CDR3 protein: CASSRSGQSGANVLTF; J gene: TRBJ2-6; CDR3 length: 16; V gene: TRBV6-6
CDR3 protein: CASSPAGVGVEQYF; J gene: TRBJ2-7; CDR3 length: 14; V gene: TRBV7-2
CDR3 protein: CASSLRGPNTGELFF; J gene: TRBJ2-2; CDR3 length: 15; V gene: TRBV7-9
CDR3 protein: CAWNQGTAVQPQHF; J gene: TRBJ1-5; CDR3 length: 14; V gene: TRBV30
CDR3 protein: CASSAPQRAVPQQYF; J gene: TRBJ2-7; CDR3 length: 15; V gene: TRBV5-6
CDR3 protein: CASSLPLGGEKNIQYF; J gene: TRBJ2-4; CDR3 length: 16; V gene: TRBV16
CDR3 protein: CASSTTGVTYYGYTF; J gene: TRBJ1-2; CDR3 length: 15; V gene: TRBV7-3
CDR3 protein: CASGWTTAGETQYF; J gene: TRBJ2-5; CDR3 length: 14; V gene: TRBV6-1
CDR3 protein: CASSHPGAGELFF; J gene: TRBJ2-2; CDR3 length: 13; V gene: TRBV28
CDR3 protein: CASSYYRGMETQYF; J gene: TRBJ2-5; CDR3 length: 14; V gene: TRBV6-5
CDR3 protein: CASSLGGYYEQYF; J gene: TRBJ2-7; CDR3 length: 13; V gene: TRBV28
CDR3 protein: CASSSPDLTNEKLFF; J gene: TRBJ1-4; CDR3 length: 15; V gene: TRBV28
CDR3 protein: CASSLGSNSPLHF; J gene: TRBJ1-6; CDR3 length: 13; V gene: TRBV7-9
CDR3 protein: CASSPPAWDYEQYF; J gene: TRBJ2-7; CDR3 length: 14; V gene: TRBV18
CDR3 protein: CASSVLPGQRFANYGYTF; J gene: TRBJ1-2; CDR3 length: 18; V gene: TRBV19
CDR3 protein: CASSQVAHVYEQYF; J gene: TRBJ2-7; CDR3 length: 14; V gene: TRBV14
CDR3 protein: CARSSNRTGTYEQYF; J gene: TRBJ2-7; CDR3 length: 15; V gene: TRBV5-3
CDR3 protein: CASSTRQGGETQYF; J gene: TRBJ2-5; CDR3 length: 14; V gene: TRBV5-1
CDR3 protein: CASKKAANTGELFF; J gene: TRBJ2-2; CDR3 length: 14; V gene: TRBV28
CDR3 protein: CATSREIGLPYGYTF; J gene: TRBJ1-2; CDR3 length: 15; V gene: TRBV15
CDR3 protein: CARAVRDRVPYNEQFF; J gene: TRBJ2-1; CDR3 length: 16; V gene: TRBV10-1
CDR3 protein: CASSATGGSYNEQFF; J gene: TRBJ2-1; CDR3 length: 15; V gene: TRBV6-5
CDR3 protein: CASRLRTEGYNEQFF; J gene: TRBJ2-1; CDR3 length: 15; V gene: TRBV2